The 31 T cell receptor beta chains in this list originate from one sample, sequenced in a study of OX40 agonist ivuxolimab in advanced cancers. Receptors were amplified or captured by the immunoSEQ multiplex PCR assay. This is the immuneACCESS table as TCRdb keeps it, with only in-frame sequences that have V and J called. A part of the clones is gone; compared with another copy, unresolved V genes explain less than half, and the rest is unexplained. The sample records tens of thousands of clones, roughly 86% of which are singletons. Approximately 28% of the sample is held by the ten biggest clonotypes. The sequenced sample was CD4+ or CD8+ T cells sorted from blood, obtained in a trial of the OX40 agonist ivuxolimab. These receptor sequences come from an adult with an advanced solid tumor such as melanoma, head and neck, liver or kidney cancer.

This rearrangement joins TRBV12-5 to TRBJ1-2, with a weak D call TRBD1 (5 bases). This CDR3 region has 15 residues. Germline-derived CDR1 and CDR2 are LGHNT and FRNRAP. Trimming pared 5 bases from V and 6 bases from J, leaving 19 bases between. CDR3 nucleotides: TGTGCTAGTGGTCCTCCGGGACCGAAGGTCGATGGCTACACCTTC. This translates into CASGPPGPKVDGYTF.

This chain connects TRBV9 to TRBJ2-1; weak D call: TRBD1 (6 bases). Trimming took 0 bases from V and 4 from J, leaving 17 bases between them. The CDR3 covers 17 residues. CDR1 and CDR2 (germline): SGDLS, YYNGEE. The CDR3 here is CASSVAGVGRGYNEQFF. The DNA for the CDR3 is TGTGCCAGCAGCGTAGCGGGTGTAGGCAGGGGTTACAATGAGCAGTTCTTC.

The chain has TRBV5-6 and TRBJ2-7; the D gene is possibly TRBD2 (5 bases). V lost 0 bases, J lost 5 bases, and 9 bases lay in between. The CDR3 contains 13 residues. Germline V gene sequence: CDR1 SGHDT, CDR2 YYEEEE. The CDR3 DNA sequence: TGTGCCAGCAGCTTGGGCGCCGGGAACGAGCAGTACTTC. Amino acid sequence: CASSLGAGNEQYF.

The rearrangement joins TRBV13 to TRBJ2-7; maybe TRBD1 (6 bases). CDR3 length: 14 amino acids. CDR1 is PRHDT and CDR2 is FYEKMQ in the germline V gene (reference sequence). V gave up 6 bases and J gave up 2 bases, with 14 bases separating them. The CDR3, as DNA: TGTGCCAGCAGGGGCCGGGACACCACCTACGAGCAGTACTTC. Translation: CASRGRDTTYEQYF.

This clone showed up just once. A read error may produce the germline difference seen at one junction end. The CDR3 DNA reads as TGTGCCGGCAGTTTATCGACAGGGGGAAGTGAGCAGTTCTTC. Translating gives CAGSLSTGGSEQFF. The chain uses TRBV27 and TRBJ2-1; 9 positions match TRBD1. The CDR3 is made up of 14 amino acids. CDR1 and CDR2 (germline): MNHEY, SMNVEV (reference sequence).

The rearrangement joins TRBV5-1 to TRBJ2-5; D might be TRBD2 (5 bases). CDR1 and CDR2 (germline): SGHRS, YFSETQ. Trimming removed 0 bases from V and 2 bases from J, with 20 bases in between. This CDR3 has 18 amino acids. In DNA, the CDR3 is TGCGCCAGCAGCTTGGCCTGGTGGGAGCAACTTGGACAAGAGACCCAGTACTTC. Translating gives CASSLAWWEQLGQETQYF.

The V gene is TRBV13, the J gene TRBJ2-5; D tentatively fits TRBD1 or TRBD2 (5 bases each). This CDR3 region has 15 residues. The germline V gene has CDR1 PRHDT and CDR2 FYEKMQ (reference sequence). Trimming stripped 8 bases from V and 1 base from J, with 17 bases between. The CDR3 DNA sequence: TGTGCCAGCGATCGACCCCAGGGACCCCAAGAGACCCAGTACTTC. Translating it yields CASDRPQGPQETQYF.

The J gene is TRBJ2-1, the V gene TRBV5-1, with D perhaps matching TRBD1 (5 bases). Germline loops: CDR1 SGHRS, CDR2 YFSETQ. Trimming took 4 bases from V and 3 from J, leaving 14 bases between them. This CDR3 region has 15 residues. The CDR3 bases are TGCGCCAGCAGCCAGGGCATTTTCGACTACAATGAGCAGTTCTTC. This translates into CASSQGIFDYNEQFF.

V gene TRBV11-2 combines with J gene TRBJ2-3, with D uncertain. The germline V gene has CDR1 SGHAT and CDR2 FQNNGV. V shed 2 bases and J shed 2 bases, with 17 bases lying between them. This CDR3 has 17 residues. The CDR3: CASSLKGPRGSTDTQYF. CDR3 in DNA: TGTGCCAGCAGCTTAAAAGGGCCTAGAGGTTCCACAGATACGCAGTATTTT.

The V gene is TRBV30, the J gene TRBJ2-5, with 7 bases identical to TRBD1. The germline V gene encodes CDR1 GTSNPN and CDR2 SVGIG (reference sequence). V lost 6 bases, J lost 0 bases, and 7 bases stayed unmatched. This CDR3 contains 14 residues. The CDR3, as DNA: TGTGCCTGTTGGACAGACAGGGACCAAGAGACCCAGTACTTC. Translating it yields CACWTDRDQETQYF.

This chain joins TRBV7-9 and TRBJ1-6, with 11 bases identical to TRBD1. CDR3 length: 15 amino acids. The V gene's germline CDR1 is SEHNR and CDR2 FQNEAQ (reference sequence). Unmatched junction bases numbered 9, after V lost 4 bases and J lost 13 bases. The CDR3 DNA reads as TGTGCCAGCAGCTCGGGACAGGGGGAAGGAGATCCCCTCCACTTT. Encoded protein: CASSSGQGEGDPLHF. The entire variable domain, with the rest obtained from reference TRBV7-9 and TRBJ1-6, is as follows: DTGVSQNPRHKITKRGQNVTFRCDPISEHNRLYWYRQTLGQGPEFLTYFQNEAQLEKSRLLSDRFSAERPKGSFSTLEIQRTEQGDSAMYLCASSSGQGEGDPLHFGNGTRLTVT.

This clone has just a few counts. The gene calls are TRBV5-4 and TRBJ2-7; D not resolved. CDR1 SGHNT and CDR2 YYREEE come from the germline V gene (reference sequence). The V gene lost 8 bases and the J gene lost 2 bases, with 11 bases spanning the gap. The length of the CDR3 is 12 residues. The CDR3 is CASHDWTYEQYF. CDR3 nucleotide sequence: TGTGCCAGTCACGACTGGACCTACGAGCAGTACTTC.

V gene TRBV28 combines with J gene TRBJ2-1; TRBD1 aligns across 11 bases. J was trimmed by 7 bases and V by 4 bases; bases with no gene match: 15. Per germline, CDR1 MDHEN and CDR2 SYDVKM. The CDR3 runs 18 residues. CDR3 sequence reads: CASSSTFGDRGYANEQFF. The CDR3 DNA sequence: TGTGCCAGCAGTTCAACCTTCGGGGACAGGGGGTATGCGAATGAGCAGTTCTTC. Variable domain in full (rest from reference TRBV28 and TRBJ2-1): DVKVTQSSRYLVKRTGEKVFLECVQDMDHENMFWYRQDPGLGLRLIYFSYDVKMKEKGDIPEGYSVSREKKERFSLILESASTNQTSMYLCASSSTFGDRGYANEQFFGPGTRLTVL.

This CDR3 is CASSPTGGSNQPQHF. The CDR3 region has the DNA TGTGCCAGCAGCCCGACAGGGGGGAGCAATCAGCCCCAGCATTTT. This chain links TRBV9 with TRBJ1-5, with 9 nucleotides matching TRBD1. Trimming at V came to 4 bases and at J to 1 base, leaving 3 bases not matched to a gene. The CDR3 length is 15 residues. CDR1 is SGDLS, CDR2 YYNGEE, per germline.

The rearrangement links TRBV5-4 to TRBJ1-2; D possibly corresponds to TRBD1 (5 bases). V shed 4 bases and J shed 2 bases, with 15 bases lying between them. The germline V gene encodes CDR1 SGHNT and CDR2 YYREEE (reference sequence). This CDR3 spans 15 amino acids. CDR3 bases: TGTGCCAGCAGCCCGAAGCCGACAGTAAACTATGGCTACACCTTC. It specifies CASSPKPTVNYGYTF.

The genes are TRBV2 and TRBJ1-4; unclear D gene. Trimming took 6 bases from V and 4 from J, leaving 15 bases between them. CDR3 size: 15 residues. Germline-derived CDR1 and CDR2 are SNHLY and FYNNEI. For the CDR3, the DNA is TGTGCCAGCAGCCCATATGGCGCTCTTAATGAAAAACTGTTTTTT. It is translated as CASSPYGALNEKLFF.

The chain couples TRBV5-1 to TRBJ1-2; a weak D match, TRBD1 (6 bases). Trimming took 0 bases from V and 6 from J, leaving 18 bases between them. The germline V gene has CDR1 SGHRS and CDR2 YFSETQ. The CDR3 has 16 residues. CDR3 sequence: CASSLDLGARPNGYTF. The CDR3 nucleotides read TGCGCCAGCAGCTTGGACCTGGGGGCCAGACCAAATGGCTACACCTTC.

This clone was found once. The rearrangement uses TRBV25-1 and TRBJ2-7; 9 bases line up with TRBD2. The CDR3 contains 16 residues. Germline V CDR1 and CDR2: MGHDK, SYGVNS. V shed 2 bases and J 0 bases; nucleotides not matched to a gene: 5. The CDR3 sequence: CASSEPPSGDSYEQYF. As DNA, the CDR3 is TGTGCCAGCAGTGAACCGCCTAGCGGGGACTCCTACGAGCAGTACTTC.

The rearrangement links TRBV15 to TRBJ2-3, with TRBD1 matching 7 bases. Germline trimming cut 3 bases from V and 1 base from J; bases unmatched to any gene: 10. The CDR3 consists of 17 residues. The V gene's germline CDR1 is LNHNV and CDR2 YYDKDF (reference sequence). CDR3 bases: TGTGCCACCAGCAGGAGCACAGGGGATTGGGGCACAGATACGCAGTATTTT. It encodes CATSRSTGDWGTDTQYF.

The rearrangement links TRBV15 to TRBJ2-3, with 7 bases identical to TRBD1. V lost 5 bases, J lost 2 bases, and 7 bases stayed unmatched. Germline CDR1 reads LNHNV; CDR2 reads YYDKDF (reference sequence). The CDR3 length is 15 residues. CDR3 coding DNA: TGTGCCACCAGCGTACCCGGGACAGCCACAGATACGCAGTATTTT. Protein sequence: CATSVPGTATDTQYF. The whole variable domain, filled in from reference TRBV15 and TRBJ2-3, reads DAMVIQNPRYQVTQFGKPVTLSCSQTLNHNVMYWYQQKSSQAPKLLFHYYDKDFNNEADTPDNFQSRRPNTSFCFLDIRSPGLGDTAMYLCATSVPGTATDTQYFGPGTRLTVL.

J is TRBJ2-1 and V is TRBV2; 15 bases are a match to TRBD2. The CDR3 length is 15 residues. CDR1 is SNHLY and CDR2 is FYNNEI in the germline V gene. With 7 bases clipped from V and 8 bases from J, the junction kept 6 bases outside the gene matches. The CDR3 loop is CASMGLAGGSDEQFF. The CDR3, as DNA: TGTGCCAGCATGGGACTAGCGGGGGGTTCCGATGAGCAGTTCTTC.

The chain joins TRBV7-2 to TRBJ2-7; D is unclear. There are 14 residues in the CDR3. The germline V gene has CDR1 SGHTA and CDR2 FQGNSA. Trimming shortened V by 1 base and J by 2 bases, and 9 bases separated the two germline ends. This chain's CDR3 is CASSLGAVTYEQYF. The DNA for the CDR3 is TGTGCCAGCAGCTTAGGTGCGGTTACCTACGAGCAGTACTTC.

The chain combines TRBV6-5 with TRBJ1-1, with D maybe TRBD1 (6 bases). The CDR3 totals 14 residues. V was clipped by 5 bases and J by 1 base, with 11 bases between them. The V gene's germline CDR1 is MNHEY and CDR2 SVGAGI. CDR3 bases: TGTGCCAGCAGTGAATACAGGGAGAACACTGAAGCTTTCTTT. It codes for CASSEYRENTEAFF.

CDR3 sequence: CASSPRDSASTETQYF. The CDR3 DNA reads as TGTGCCAGCAGCCCCCGGGACTCCGCTTCGACGGAGACCCAGTACTTC. The chain has TRBV7-9 and TRBJ2-5; the D gene is possibly TRBD2 (6 bases). Trimming left V 5 bases short and J 5 bases short, with 21 bases between. CDR1 and CDR2 (germline): SEHNR, FQNEAQ (reference sequence). The CDR3 runs to 16 residues.

CDR3 in DNA: TGTGCCAGCTGCAGGGGTAGCAATCAGCCCCAGCATTTT. This codes for CASCRGSNQPQHF. The genes are TRBV21-1 and TRBJ1-5. TRBV21-1 constitutes a pseudogene. This CDR3 has 13 residues.

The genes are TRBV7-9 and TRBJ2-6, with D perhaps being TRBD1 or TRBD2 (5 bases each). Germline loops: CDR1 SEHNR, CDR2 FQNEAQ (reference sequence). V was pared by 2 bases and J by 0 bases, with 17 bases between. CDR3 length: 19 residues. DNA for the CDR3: TGTGCCAGCAGCTTAACAAGTCAGGGACGGACCTCTGGGGCCAACGTCCTGACTTTC. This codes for CASSLTSQGRTSGANVLTF.

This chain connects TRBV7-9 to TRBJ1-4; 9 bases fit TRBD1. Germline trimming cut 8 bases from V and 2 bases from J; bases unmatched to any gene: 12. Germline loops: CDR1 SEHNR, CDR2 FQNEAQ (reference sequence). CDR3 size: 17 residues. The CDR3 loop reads CASEDRGAMGTNEKLFF. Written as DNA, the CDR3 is TGTGCCAGCGAGGACAGGGGCGCCATGGGGACTAATGAAAAACTGTTTTTT.

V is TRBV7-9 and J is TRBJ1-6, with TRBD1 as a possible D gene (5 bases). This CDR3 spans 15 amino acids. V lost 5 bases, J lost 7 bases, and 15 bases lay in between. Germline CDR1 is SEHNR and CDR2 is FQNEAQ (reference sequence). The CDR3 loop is CASSPVSGGNSPLHF. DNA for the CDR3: TGTGCCAGCAGCCCTGTCTCGGGGGGAAATTCACCCCTCCACTTT.

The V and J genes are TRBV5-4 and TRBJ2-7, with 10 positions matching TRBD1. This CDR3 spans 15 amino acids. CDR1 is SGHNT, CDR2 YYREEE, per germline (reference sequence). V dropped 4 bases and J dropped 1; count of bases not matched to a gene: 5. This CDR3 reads CASSPGQGPSYEQYF. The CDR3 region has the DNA TGTGCCAGCAGCCCGGGACAGGGGCCTTCCTACGAGCAGTACTTC.

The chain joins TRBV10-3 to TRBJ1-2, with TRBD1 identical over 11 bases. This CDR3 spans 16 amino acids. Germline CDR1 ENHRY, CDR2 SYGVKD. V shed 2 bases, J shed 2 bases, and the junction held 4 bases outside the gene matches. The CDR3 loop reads CAISEGTGGENYGYTF. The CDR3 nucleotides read TGTGCCATCAGTGAGGGGACAGGGGGGGAGAACTATGGCTACACCTTC.

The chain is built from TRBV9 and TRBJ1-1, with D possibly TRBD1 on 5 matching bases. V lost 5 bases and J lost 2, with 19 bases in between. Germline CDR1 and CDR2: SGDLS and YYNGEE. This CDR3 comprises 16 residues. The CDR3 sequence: CASSLGDGGGNTEAFF. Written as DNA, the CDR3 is TGTGCCAGCAGTCTAGGCGATGGGGGAGGTAACACTGAAGCTTTCTTT.